The TCR beta chain under discussion was sequenced for a study of chemoradiotherapy in HPV16-positive cancers. Study outcomes and limitations: Non-HPV-specific T cells did not expand in tumors during treatment, whereas candidate HPV-specific clones and E7-related motifs did.

A note on this clone: Its antigen is not identified.

CDR3 length: 14 residues. The ends lost 4 bases at V and 8 bases at J; junction bases unmatched: 11. CDR1 is SGHNT and CDR2 is YYREEE in the germline V gene (reference sequence). Profiled with immunoSEQ multiplex PCR; TCRdb holds only in-frame clones, not every one. The sample has 15,000 to 20,000 clones; approximately 91% are singletons. Samples were taken several times over chemoradiotherapy. The V gene is TRBV5-4, the J gene TRBJ1-2, with 7 bases aligning to TRBD1. The material sequenced was blood, taken from a patient who underwent chemoradiotherapy. This receptor was taken from a human donor with HPV-associated anogenital cancer. The CDR3 is CASSGDRAPGGYTF. DNA of the CDR3: TGTGCCAGCAGCGGTGACAGGGCACCCGGGGGCTACACCTTC.